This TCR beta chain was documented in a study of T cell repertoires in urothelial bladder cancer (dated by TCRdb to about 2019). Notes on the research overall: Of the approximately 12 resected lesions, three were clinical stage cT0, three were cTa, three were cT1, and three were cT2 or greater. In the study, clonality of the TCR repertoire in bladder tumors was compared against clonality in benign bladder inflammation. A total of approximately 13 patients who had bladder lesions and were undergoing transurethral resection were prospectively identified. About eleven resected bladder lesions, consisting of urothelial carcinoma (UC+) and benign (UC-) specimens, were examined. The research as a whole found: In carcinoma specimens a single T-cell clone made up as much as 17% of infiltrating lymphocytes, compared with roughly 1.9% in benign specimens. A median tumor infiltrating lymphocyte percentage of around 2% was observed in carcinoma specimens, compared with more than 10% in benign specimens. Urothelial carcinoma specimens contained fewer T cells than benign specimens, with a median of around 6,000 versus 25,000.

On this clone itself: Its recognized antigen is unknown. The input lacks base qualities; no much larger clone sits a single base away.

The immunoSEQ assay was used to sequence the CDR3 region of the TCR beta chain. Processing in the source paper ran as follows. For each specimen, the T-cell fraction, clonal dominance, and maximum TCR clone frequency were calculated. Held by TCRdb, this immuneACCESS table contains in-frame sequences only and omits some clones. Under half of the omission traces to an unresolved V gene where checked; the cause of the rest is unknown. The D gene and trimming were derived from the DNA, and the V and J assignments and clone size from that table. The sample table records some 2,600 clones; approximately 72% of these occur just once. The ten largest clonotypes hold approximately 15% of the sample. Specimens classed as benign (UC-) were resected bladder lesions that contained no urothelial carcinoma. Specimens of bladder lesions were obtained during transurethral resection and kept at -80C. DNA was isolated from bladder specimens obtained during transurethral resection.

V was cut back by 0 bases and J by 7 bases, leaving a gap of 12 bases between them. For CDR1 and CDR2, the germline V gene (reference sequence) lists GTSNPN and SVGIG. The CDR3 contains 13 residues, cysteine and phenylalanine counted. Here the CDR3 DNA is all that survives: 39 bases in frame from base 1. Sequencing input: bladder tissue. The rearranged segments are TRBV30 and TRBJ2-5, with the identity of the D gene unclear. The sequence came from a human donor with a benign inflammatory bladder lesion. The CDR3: CAWSVPPPRTQYF. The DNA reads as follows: TGTGCCTGGAGTGTACCCCCACCCAGGACCCAGTACTTC.